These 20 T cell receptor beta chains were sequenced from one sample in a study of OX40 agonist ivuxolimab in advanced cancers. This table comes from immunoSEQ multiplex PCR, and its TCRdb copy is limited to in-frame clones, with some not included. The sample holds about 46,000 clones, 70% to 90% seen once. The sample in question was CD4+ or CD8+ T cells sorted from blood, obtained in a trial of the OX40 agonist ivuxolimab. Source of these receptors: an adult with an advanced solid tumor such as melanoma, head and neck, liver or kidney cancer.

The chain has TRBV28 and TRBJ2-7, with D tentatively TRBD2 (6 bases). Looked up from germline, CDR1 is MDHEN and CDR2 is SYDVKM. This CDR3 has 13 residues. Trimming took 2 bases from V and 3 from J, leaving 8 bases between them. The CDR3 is CASSLRTNYEQYF. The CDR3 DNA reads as TGTGCCAGCAGTTTACGGACTAACTACGAGCAGTACTTC.

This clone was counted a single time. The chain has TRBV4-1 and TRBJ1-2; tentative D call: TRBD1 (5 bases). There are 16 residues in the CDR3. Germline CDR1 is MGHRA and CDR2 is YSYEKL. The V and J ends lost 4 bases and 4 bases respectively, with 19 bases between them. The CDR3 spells CASSPQSGGSRYGYTF. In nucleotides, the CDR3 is TGCGCCAGCAGCCCCCAGTCCGGGGGTTCTCGCTATGGCTACACCTTC.

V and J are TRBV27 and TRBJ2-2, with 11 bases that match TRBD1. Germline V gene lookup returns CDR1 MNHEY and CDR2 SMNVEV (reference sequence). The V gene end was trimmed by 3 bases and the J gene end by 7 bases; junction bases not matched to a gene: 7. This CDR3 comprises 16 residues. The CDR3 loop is CASSFRDRGSGGELFF. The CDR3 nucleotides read TGTGCCAGCAGTTTCCGGGACAGGGGGTCGGGCGGGGAGCTGTTTTTT.

The CDR3 sequence: CASSYSGEQYF. CDR3 nucleotides: TGTGCCAGCAGTTACTCGGGCGAGCAGTACTTC. This chain joins TRBV6-5 and TRBJ2-7; D is unresolved. This CDR3 region has 11 residues. CDR1 is MNHEY and CDR2 is SVGAGI in the germline V gene. Trimming pared 0 bases from V and 6 bases from J, leaving 3 bases between.

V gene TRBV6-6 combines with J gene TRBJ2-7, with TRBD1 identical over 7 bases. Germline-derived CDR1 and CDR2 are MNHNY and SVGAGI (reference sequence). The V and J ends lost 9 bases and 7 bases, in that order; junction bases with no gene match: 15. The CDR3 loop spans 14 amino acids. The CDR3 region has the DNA TGTGCCAGTACCGCCGGGACAGCCGACCAGGAGCAGTACTTC. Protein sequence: CASTAGTADQEQYF.

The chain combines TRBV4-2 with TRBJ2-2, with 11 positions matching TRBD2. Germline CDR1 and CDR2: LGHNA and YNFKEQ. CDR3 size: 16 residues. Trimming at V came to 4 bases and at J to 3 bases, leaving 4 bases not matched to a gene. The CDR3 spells CASSPSGGLYTGELFF. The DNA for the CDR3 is TGTGCCAGCAGCCCTAGCGGGGGGCTATACACCGGGGAGCTGTTTTTT.

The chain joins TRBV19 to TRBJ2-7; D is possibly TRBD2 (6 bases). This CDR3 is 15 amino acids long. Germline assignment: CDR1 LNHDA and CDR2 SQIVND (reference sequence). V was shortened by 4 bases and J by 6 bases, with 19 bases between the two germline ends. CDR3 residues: CASSTSGLTSGEQYF. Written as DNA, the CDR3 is TGTGCCAGTAGTACGTCGGGACTCACCTCCGGCGAGCAGTACTTC.

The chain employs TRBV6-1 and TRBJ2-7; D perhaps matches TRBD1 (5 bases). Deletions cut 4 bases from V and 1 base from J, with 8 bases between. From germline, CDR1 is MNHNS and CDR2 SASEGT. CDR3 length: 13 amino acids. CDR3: CASSGQFSYEQYF. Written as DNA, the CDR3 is TGTGCCAGCAGTGGACAGTTTTCCTACGAGCAGTACTTC.

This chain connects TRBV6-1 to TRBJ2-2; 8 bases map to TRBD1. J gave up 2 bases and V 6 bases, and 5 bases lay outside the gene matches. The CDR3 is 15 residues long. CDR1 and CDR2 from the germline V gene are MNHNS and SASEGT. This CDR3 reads CASSLQGENTGELFF. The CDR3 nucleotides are TGTGCCAGCAGCTTACAGGGGGAAAACACCGGGGAGCTGTTTTTT.

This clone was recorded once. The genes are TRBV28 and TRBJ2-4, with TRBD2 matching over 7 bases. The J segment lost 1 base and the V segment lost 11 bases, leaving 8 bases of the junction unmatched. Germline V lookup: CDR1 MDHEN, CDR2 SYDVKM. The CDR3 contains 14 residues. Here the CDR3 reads CAAGEAVAKNIQYF. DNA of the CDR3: TGTGCCGCGGGGGAGGCCGTTGCCAAAAACATTCAGTACTTC.

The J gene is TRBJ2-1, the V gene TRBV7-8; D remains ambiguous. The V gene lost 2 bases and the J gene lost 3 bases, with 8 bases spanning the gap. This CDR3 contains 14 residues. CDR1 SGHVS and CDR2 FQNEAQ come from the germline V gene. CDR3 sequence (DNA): TGTGCCAGCAGCTTAAGAGACAACTACAATGAGCAGTTCTTC. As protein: CASSLRDNYNEQFF.

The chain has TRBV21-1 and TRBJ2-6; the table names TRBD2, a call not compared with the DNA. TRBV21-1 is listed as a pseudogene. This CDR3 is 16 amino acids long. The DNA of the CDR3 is TGTGCCAGCAGCTGCCCGGGGGAGTCTGGGGCCAACGTCCTGACTTTC. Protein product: CASSCPGESGANVLTF.

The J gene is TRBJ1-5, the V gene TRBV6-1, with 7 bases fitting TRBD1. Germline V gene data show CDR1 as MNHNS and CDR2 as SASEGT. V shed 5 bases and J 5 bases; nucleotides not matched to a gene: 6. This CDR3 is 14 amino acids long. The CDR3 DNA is TGTGCCAGCAGTCCAGGGGGGGGTTATCAGCCCCAGCATTTT. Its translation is CASSPGGGYQPQHF.

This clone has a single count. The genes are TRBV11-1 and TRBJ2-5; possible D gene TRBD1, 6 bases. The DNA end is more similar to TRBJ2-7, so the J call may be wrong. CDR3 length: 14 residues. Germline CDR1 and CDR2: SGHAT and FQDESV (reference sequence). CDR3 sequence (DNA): TGTGCCAGCAGCGCACGGGACATCTCCTACGAGCAGTACTTC. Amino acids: CASSARDISYEQYF.

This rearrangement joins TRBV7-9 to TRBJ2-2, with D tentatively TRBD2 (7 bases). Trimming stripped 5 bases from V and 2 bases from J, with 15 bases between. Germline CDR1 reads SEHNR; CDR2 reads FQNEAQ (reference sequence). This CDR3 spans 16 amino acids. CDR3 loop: CASSLRGTTNTGELFF. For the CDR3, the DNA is TGTGCCAGCAGCCTAAGGGGGACTACCAACACCGGGGAGCTGTTTTTT.

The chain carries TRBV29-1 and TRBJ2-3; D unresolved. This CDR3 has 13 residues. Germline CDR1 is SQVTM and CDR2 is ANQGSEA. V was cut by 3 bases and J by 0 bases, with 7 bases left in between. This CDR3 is CSVEGRSTDTQYF. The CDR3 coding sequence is TGCAGCGTTGAGGGCAGGAGCACAGATACGCAGTATTTT.

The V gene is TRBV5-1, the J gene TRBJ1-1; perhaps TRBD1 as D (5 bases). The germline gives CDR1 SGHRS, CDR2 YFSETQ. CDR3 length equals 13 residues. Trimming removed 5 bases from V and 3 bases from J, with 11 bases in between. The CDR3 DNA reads TGCGCCAGCAGGGACAAGGAGGACACTGAAGCTTTCTTT. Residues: CASRDKEDTEAFF.

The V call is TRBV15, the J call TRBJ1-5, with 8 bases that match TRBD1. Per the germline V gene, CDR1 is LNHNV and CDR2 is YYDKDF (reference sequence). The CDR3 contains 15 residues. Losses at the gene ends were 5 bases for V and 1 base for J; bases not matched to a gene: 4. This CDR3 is CATSRDRGSNQPQHF. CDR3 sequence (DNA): TGTGCCACCAGCCGCGACAGGGGAAGCAATCAGCCCCAGCATTTT.

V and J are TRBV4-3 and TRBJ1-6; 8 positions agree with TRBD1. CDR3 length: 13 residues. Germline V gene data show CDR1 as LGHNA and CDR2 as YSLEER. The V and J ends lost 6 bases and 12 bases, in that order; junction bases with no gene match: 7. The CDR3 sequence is CASRRTGRGPLHF. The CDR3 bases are TGCGCCAGCAGACGGACAGGGAGGGGACCCCTCCACTTT.

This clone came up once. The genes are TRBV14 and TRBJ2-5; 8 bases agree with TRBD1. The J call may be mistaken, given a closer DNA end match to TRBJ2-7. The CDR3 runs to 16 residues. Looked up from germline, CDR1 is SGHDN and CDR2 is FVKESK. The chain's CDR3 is CASSPFPGTGSYEQYF. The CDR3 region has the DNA TGTGCCAGCAGCCCCTTTCCCGGGACAGGCTCCTACGAGCAGTACTTC.